This note documents a single TCR beta chain sequence. The antigen is undetermined. The source of the sample is a study of response to subunit inactivated influenza vaccine. Per the germline V gene, CDR1 is SGHVS and CDR2 is FQNEAQ. Trimming took 1 base from V and 3 from J; bases not matched to a gene: 4. This CDR3 is built from 16 residues. TCRdb used MiXCR to reprocess the RT-PCR reads, holding one entry per CDR3 protein. The data show about 480,000 distinct CDR3 sequences, 11% seen once. Points from the study as a whole: The authors suggested that every seasonal influenza vaccination recruits few new T cells.

The chain couples TRBV7-8 to TRBJ2-7; 12 positions agree with TRBD2. The sample here was PBMCs from blood, taken roughly 47 days after vaccination. This TCR was sampled from a man over 45 who received an inactivated influenza vaccine. The CDR3, as DNA: TGTGCCAGCAGCTTAGTCCCACTAGCGGGAGGCTACGAGCAGTACTTC. Encoded protein: CASSLVPLAGGYEQYF.